The next 29 T cell receptor beta chains were all read from a single sample in a study of T cell changes during pregnancy in multiple sclerosis. The protocol was immunoSEQ multiplex PCR, while the TCRdb copy is restricted to in-frame clones and leaves out a portion. The table lists 38,000 or so clones, around 94% of them singletons. Sequences were derived from peripheral blood, sampled before pregnancy. All receptors come from a female donor with multiple sclerosis, enrolled in a pregnancy study.

V usage is TRBV2 and J usage is TRBJ2-3, with a weak D call TRBD1 (5 bases). Trimming took 5 bases from V and 0 from J, leaving 15 bases between them. CDR3 length: 16 amino acids. Germline V gene lookup returns CDR1 SNHLY and CDR2 FYNNEI. CDR3 coding DNA: TGTGCCAGCAGTTCCGAAACAGGTTATAGCACAGATACGCAGTATTTT. Its translation: CASSSETGYSTDTQYF.

In DNA, the CDR3 is TGTGCCAGCAGTTACCCCGACAGAGTCAACTATGGCTACACCTTC. The encoded protein is CASSYPDRVNYGYTF. V gene TRBV28 combines with J gene TRBJ1-2, with a weak D call TRBD1 (5 bases). This CDR3 has 15 residues. CDR1 MDHEN and CDR2 SYDVKM come from the germline V gene. The germline V and J ends were trimmed by 4 bases and 2 bases, with 14 bases remaining between them.

The chain recombines TRBV4-1 with TRBJ2-1; TRBD2 matches at 7 bases. Trimming cost V 0 bases and J 3 bases; bases outside gene matches: 8. The CDR3 extends over 17 amino acids. The germline V gene encodes CDR1 MGHRA and CDR2 YSYEKL. The CDR3 nucleotides are TGCGCCAGCAGCCAAGAATCAGCGGGAAACCTCTACAATGAGCAGTTCTTC. Translating gives CASSQESAGNLYNEQFF.

This clone was counted a single time. V is TRBV5-1 and J is TRBJ2-3; 15 nucleotides agree with TRBD2. From germline, CDR1 is SGHRS and CDR2 YFSETQ. This CDR3 is 17 amino acids long. Trimming at V came to 3 bases and at J to 5 bases, leaving 7 bases not matched to a gene. This CDR3 is CASSSGLAGGPGDTQYF. CDR3 coding DNA: TGCGCCAGCAGCTCCGGACTAGCGGGAGGGCCGGGAGATACGCAGTATTTT. The full variable domain, rest sourced from reference TRBV5-1 and TRBJ2-3, is KAGVTQTPRYLIKTRGQQVTLSCSPISGHRSVSWYQQTPGQGLQFLFEYFSETQRNKGNFPGRFSGRQFSNSRSEMNVSTLELGDSALYLCASSSGLAGGPGDTQYFGPGTRLTVL.

The V call is TRBV6-4, the J call TRBJ2-4, with 8 bases matching TRBD2. The germline CDR1 and CDR2 sequences are MRHNA and SNTAGT. J lost 8 bases, V lost 3 bases, and 9 bases had no gene match. The CDR3 totals 15 residues. The CDR3 reads CASSESSGGADIQYF. CDR3 DNA: TGTGCCAGCAGTGAATCCAGCGGGGGCGCCGACATTCAGTACTTC.

The chain has TRBV6-6 and TRBJ2-5; D might be TRBD1 (5 bases). V was pared by 6 bases and J by 1 base, with 9 bases between. The CDR3 sequence is 13 residues long. Germline V gene data show CDR1 as MNHNY and CDR2 as SVGAGI (reference sequence). CDR3 protein: CASRETAQETQYF. As DNA, the CDR3 is TGTGCCAGCAGAGAGACAGCCCAAGAGACCCAGTACTTC.

V is TRBV21-1 and J is TRBJ2-7; the D call TRBD2 from the table was never checked on the DNA. TRBV21-1 is designated a pseudogene. This CDR3 has 19 amino acids. In nucleotides, the CDR3 is TGTGCCAGCACACATTGGGCAACACCGGGACTAGCGGGAGAGAACGAGCAGTACTTC. It is translated as CASTHWATPGLAGENEQYF.

The J gene is TRBJ1-1, the V gene TRBV28; D not certain. The germline V gene encodes CDR1 MDHEN and CDR2 SYDVKM. Trimming took off 4 bases at V and 1 base at J, with 13 bases between the two ends. CDR3 size: 15 residues. The CDR3: CASSSTLEENTEAFF. For the CDR3, the DNA is TGTGCCAGCAGTTCAACCTTGGAGGAGAACACTGAAGCTTTCTTT. Combining the CDR3 with reference TRBV28 and TRBJ1-1 gives the whole variable domain DVKVTQSSRYLVKRTGEKVFLECVQDMDHENMFWYRQDPGLGLRLIYFSYDVKMKEKGDIPEGYSVSREKKERFSLILESASTNQTSMYLCASSSTLEENTEAFFGQGTRLTVV.

The chain combines TRBV6-5 with TRBJ1-2; TRBD1 matches at 10 bases. Germline V gene data show CDR1 as MNHEY and CDR2 as SVGAGI. With V trimmed by 5 bases and J by 6 bases, 6 bases remained unmatched. The CDR3 loop spans 14 amino acids. The CDR3 DNA sequence: TGTGCCAGCAGTGCAACCGGGACAGGGGATGGCTACACCTTC. This gives the protein CASSATGTGDGYTF.

The chain couples TRBV19 to TRBJ1-5; TRBD1 might be the D (6 bases). The CDR3 contains 12 residues. Per the germline V gene, CDR1 is LNHDA and CDR2 is SQIVND (reference sequence). V was shortened by 11 bases and J by 7 bases, with 15 bases between the two germline ends. This chain's CDR3 is CAVAGARQPQHF. The CDR3 DNA is TGTGCCGTGGCGGGGGCGAGGCAGCCCCAGCATTTT.

Comment on this clone: The limits of the CDR3 on the DNA are not certain, so only TCRdb's listed CDR3 is given. The genes are TRBV28 and TRBJ1-5; TRBD1 is taken as the D call from the table, unchecked against the DNA. Germline V gene data show CDR1 as MDHEN and CDR2 as SYDVKM. From its first to its last residue, the CDR3 has 13 amino acids. CDR3 protein: CASSTSTEEPQHF.

The chain couples TRBV14 to TRBJ2-1; TRBD2 matches at 14 bases. The germline V gene encodes CDR1 SGHDN and CDR2 FVKESK. V lost 5 bases, J lost 6 bases, and 18 bases stayed unmatched. CDR3 length: 20 amino acids. The chain's CDR3 is CASSNWGTSGSKVYSNEQFF. The CDR3 DNA reads TGTGCCAGCAGCAACTGGGGGACTAGCGGGAGTAAGGTGTATAGCAATGAGCAGTTCTTC.

This clone is a singleton in its sample. The V and J genes are TRBV7-3 and TRBJ2-1; 10 bases map to TRBD2. Trimming removed 5 bases from V and 8 bases from J; junction bases left unmatched: 9. The CDR3 runs 15 residues. CDR1 is SGHTA, CDR2 FQGTGA, per germline. The CDR3 loop is CASSPLAGGSYEQFF. The CDR3 region has the DNA TGTGCCAGCAGCCCCTTAGCGGGAGGTAGCTATGAGCAGTTCTTC.

This chain joins TRBV5-1 and TRBJ1-5; D gene ambiguous. The germline gives CDR1 SGHRS, CDR2 YFSETQ. The CDR3 is 15 amino acids. Trimming left V 0 bases short and J 6 bases short, with 13 bases between. The DNA for the CDR3 is TGCGCCAGCAGCTTGGAGGCAGGTAGTAGTCAGCCCCAGCATTTT. This gives the protein CASSLEAGSSQPQHF.

The chain recombines TRBV5-4 with TRBJ2-2; the match to TRBD1 covers 7 bases. Trimming took 3 bases from V and 6 from J; bases not matched to a gene: 5. Germline loops: CDR1 SGHNT, CDR2 YYREEE (reference sequence). The CDR3 is made up of 14 amino acids. The CDR3: CASSSRQGSGELFF. CDR3 nucleotides: TGTGCCAGCAGCTCCAGACAGGGTTCCGGGGAGCTGTTTTTT.

The DNA for the CDR3 is TGTGCCAGCAGCAACAGGGGCCGAAATCAGCCCCAGCATTTT. Its translation: CASSNRGRNQPQHF. This chain joins TRBV6-5 and TRBJ1-5; 7 positions match TRBD1. CDR3 size: 14 residues. J lost 4 bases, V lost 6 bases, and 6 bases had no gene match. CDR1 is MNHEY, CDR2 SVGAGI, per germline.

The chain couples TRBV14 to TRBJ1-2; the D gene is possibly TRBD1 (6 bases). The CDR3 is 15 residues long. Trimming left V 1 base short and J 7 bases short, with 16 bases between. Germline loops: CDR1 SGHDN, CDR2 FVKESK. CDR3 sequence (DNA): TGTGCCAGCAGCCAAGTCAGGGGAATTTCAGGTGGCTACACCTTC. As protein: CASSQVRGISGGYTF.

The chain carries TRBV5-1 and TRBJ1-2, with 11 bases that match TRBD1. In germline, CDR1 is SGHRS, CDR2 YFSETQ. Trimming took 1 base from V and 5 from J; bases not matched to a gene: 4. CDR3 length equals 15 residues. CDR3 region: CASSLLGTGGYGYTF. For the CDR3, the DNA is TGCGCCAGCAGCTTGTTAGGGACAGGGGGTTATGGCTACACCTTC.

The chain recombines TRBV7-2 with TRBJ1-3; D gene uncertain. There are 16 residues in the CDR3. V was clipped by 2 bases and J by 3 bases, with 14 bases between them. Germline CDR1 is SGHTA and CDR2 is FQGNSA. CDR3 protein: CASSLRRIGDGNTIYF. The CDR3, as DNA: TGTGCCAGCAGCTTACGTAGAATCGGTGATGGAAACACCATATATTTT.

The rearrangement uses TRBV7-9 and TRBJ1-1; possible D gene TRBD1, 5 bases. V was clipped by 2 bases and J by 2 bases, with 9 bases between them. This CDR3 has 14 residues. Germline V gene lookup returns CDR1 SEHNR and CDR2 FQNEAQ (reference sequence). Written as DNA, the CDR3 is TGTGCCAGCAGCTTAAGGGGCCAAAACACTGAAGCTTTCTTT. Protein: CASSLRGQNTEAFF.

This clone was seen just once. This chain links TRBV29-1 with TRBJ2-3; D is undetermined. The CDR3 contains 10 residues. Trimming stripped 3 bases from V and 6 bases from J, with 4 bases between. The germline V gene encodes CDR1 SQVTM and CDR2 ANQGSEA. The CDR3 protein is CSVDSDTQYF. The CDR3 DNA is TGCAGCGTTGATAGCGATACGCAGTATTTT.

This chain uses TRBV28 with TRBJ1-4; tentatively, D is TRBD1 (6 bases). CDR1 MDHEN and CDR2 SYDVKM come from the germline V gene. This CDR3 has 15 residues. Trimming shortened V by 1 base and J by 8 bases, and 14 bases separated the two germline ends. The chain's CDR3 is CASSLYGGEGEKLFF. The CDR3 coding sequence is TGTGCCAGCAGTTTATATGGGGGCGAGGGAGAAAAACTGTTTTTT. Full variable domain (remainder filled in from reference TRBV28 and TRBJ1-4): DVKVTQSSRYLVKRTGEKVFLECVQDMDHENMFWYRQDPGLGLRLIYFSYDVKMKEKGDIPEGYSVSREKKERFSLILESASTNQTSMYLCASSLYGGEGEKLFFGSGTQLSVL.

The table lists this clone with a count of one. This chain joins TRBV4-1 and TRBJ2-1, with 9 bases matching TRBD2. V shed 5 bases and J 2 bases; nucleotides not matched to a gene: 7. CDR1 is MGHRA, CDR2 YSYEKL, per germline. The CDR3 runs 16 residues. The CDR3 region is CASSEMTSGAYNEQFF. DNA of the CDR3: TGCGCCAGCAGCGAAATGACTAGCGGAGCCTACAATGAGCAGTTCTTC.

V is TRBV15 and J is TRBJ1-5, with no clear D. Germline V CDR1 and CDR2: LNHNV, YYDKDF (reference sequence). The CDR3 extends over 15 amino acids. V lost 1 base, J lost 0 bases, and 7 bases lay in between. CDR3 DNA sequence: TGTGCCACCAGCAGAGCCGGGAATAGCAATCAGCCCCAGCATTTT. It yields the protein CATSRAGNSNQPQHF.

The rearrangement joins TRBV15 to TRBJ2-7; D is uncertain. Germline V gene data show CDR1 as LNHNV and CDR2 as YYDKDF (reference sequence). The CDR3 has 13 amino acids. Trimming took 1 base from V and 4 from J, leaving 8 bases between them. The CDR3 spells CATSRARSYEQYF. CDR3 nucleotides: TGTGCCACCAGCAGAGCGAGGAGTTACGAGCAGTACTTC.

The rearrangement joins TRBV19 to TRBJ2-5; 11 nucleotides agree with TRBD2. This CDR3 is 16 amino acids long. Trimming took 5 bases from V and 5 from J; bases not matched to a gene: 10. Germline-derived CDR1 and CDR2 are LNHDA and SQIVND (reference sequence). CDR3 sequence (DNA): TGTGCCAGTAGTTTCTCCCGTTTAGCGGGAGGGGAGACCCAGTACTTC. Translated, it gives CASSFSRLAGGETQYF.

V is TRBV14 and J is TRBJ2-5; D ambiguous. Germline lookup yields CDR1 SGHDN and CDR2 FVKESK. The CDR3 extends over 12 amino acids. Trimming removed 1 base from V and 5 bases from J, with 5 bases in between. The CDR3: CASSQVRETQYF. The CDR3 nucleotides are TGTGCCAGCAGCCAAGTGAGGGAGACCCAGTACTTC.

Relative to its sample, this clone is medium-sized (0.01 to 0.1%). V gene TRBV18 combines with J gene TRBJ2-1, with TRBD1 matching over 9 bases. The CDR3 has 14 residues. V shed 3 bases, J shed 5 bases, and the junction held 2 bases outside the gene matches. Per germline, CDR1 KGHSH and CDR2 LQKENI. The CDR3, as DNA: TGTGCCAGCTCACCGCGGGACAGGGACAATGAGCAGTTCTTC. This codes for CASSPRDRDNEQFF.

This chain joins TRBV28 and TRBJ2-7; D remains unclear. CDR1 is MDHEN and CDR2 is SYDVKM in the germline V gene. Trimming stripped 8 bases from V and 3 bases from J, with 17 bases between. The CDR3 spans 14 residues. The CDR3 DNA follows: TGTGCCAGCTTTTCTAGTCGGGTTTTCTACGAGCAGTACTTC. Protein sequence: CASFSSRVFYEQYF. The full variable domain, with the rest looked up from reference TRBV28 and TRBJ2-7, is DVKVTQSSRYLVKRTGEKVFLECVQDMDHENMFWYRQDPGLGLRLIYFSYDVKMKEKGDIPEGYSVSREKKERFSLILESASTNQTSMYLCASFSSRVFYEQYFGPGTRLTVT.